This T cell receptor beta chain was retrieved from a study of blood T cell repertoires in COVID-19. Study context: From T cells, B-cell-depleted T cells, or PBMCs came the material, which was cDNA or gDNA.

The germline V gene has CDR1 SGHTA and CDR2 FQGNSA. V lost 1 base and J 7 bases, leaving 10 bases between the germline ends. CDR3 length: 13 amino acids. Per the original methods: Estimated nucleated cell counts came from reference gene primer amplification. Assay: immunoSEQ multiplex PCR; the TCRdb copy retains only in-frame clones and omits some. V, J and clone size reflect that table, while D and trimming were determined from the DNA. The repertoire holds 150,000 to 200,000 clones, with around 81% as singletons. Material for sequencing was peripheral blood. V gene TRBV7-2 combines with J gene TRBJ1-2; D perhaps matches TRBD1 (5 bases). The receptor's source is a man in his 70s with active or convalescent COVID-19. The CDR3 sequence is CASSLDQGGGYTF. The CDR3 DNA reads TGTGCCAGCAGCTTAGACCAGGGAGGTGGCTACACCTTC.